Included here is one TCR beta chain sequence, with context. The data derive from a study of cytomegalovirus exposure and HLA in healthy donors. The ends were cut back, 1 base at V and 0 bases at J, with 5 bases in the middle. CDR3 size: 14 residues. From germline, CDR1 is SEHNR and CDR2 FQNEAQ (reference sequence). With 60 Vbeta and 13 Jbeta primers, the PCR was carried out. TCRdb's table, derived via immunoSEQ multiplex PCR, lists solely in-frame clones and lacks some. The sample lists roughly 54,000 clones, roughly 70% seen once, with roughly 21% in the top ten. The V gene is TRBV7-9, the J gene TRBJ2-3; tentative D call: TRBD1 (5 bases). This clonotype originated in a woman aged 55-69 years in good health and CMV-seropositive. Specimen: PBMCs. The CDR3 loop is CASSLDRSTDTQYF. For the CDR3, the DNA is TGTGCCAGCAGCTTAGACAGGAGCACAGATACGCAGTATTTT.